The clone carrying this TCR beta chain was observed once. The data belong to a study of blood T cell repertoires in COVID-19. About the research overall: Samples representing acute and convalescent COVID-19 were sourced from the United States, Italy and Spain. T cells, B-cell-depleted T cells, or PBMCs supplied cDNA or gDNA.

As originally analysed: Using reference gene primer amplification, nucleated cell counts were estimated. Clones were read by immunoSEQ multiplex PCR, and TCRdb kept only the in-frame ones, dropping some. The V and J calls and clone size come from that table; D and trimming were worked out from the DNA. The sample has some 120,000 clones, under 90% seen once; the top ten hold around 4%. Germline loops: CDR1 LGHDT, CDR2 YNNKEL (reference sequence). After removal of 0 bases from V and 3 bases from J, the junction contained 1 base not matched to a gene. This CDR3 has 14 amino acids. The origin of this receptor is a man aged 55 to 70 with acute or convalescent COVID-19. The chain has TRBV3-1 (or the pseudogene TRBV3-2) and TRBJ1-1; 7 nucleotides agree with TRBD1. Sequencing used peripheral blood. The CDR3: CASSQDTGDTEAFF. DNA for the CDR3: TGTGCCAGCAGCCAAGATACAGGGGACACTGAAGCTTTCTTT.